Shown below are 16 T cell receptor beta chains from a single sample sequenced in a study of blood T cell repertoires in COVID-19. The repertoire was sequenced with immunoSEQ multiplex PCR; TCRdb's copy has only in-frame clones and lacks some. The table has a few hundred thousand clones, 84% seen once. The sample consisted of peripheral blood. These receptors all come from a woman aged 40 to 50 who had recovered from COVID-19.

The J gene is TRBJ1-4, the V gene TRBV5-1; tentatively, D is TRBD1 (5 bases). Trimming pared 5 bases from V and 4 bases from J, leaving 12 bases between. The germline V gene encodes CDR1 SGHRS and CDR2 YFSETQ. The CDR3 has 14 residues. DNA of the CDR3: TGCGCCAGCAGTTCTGGCAGGGATAATGAAAAACTGTTTTTT. Protein product: CASSSGRDNEKLFF. Full variable domain (outside the CDR3, taken from reference TRBV5-1 and TRBJ1-4): KAGVTQTPRYLIKTRGQQVTLSCSPISGHRSVSWYQQTPGQGLQFLFEYFSETQRNKGNFPGRFSGRQFSNSRSEMNVSTLELGDSALYLCASSSGRDNEKLFFGSGTQLSVL.

Notes on this clone: The sample has other DNA sequences that encode this CDR3 too. This chain connects TRBV7-8 to TRBJ2-7; 8 nucleotides line up with TRBD1. The length of the CDR3 is 13 residues. Germline V gives CDR1 SGHVS, CDR2 FQNEAQ. V was clipped by 5 bases and J by 4 bases; unmatched bases: 4. The CDR3 reads CASSPDRGYEQYF. CDR3 bases: TGTGCCAGCAGCCCCGACAGGGGTTACGAGCAGTACTTC. The variable domain in full, with the rest retrieved from reference TRBV7-8 and TRBJ2-7, is GAGVSQSPRYKVAKRGQDVALRCDPISGHVSLFWYQQALGQGPEFLTYFQNEAQLDKSGLPSDRFFAERPEGSVSTLKIQRTQQEDSAVYLCASSPDRGYEQYFGPGTRLTVT.

V and J are TRBV30 and TRBJ2-3; 7 nucleotides line up with TRBD2. From germline, CDR1 is GTSNPN and CDR2 SVGIG (reference sequence). This CDR3 contains 14 residues. Trimming cost V 2 bases and J 3 bases; bases outside gene matches: 5. The CDR3, as DNA: TGTGCCTGGAGTCTAGCGGTGATGACAGATACGCAGTATTTT. It translates to CAWSLAVMTDTQYF.

The genes are TRBV30 and TRBJ2-1; D is ambiguous. This CDR3 is 12 amino acids long. V shed 0 bases and J shed 9 bases, with 9 bases lying between them. Germline lookup yields CDR1 GTSNPN and CDR2 SVGIG (reference sequence). For the CDR3, the DNA is TGTGCCTGGAGTGTAAATGGAGCTGAGCAGTTCTTC. Residues: CAWSVNGAEQFF.

The gene calls are TRBV19 and TRBJ2-1; D may be TRBD1 (6 bases). CDR3 size: 13 residues. In germline, CDR1 is LNHDA, CDR2 SQIVND (reference sequence). V lost 7 bases to trimming and J lost 4 bases, with 11 bases between them. The CDR3 region is CASTGQPYNEQFF. Written as DNA, the CDR3 is TGTGCCAGTACCGGACAGCCTTACAATGAGCAGTTCTTC. Variable domain in full (rest from reference TRBV19 and TRBJ2-1): DGGITQSPKYLFRKEGQNVTLSCEQNLNHDAMYWYRQDPGQGLRLIYYSQIVNDFQKGDIAEGYSVSREKKESFPLTVTSAQKNPTAFYLCASTGQPYNEQFFGPGTRLTVL.

This rearrangement joins TRBV2 to TRBJ1-2; 8 bases match TRBD1. The CDR3 is 14 amino acids. V was clipped by 3 bases and J by 4 bases; unmatched bases: 4. Germline V gene sequence: CDR1 SNHLY, CDR2 FYNNEI. CDR3: CASSERTGRYGYTF. In nucleotides, the CDR3 is TGTGCCAGCAGTGAGCGGACAGGGCGCTATGGCTACACCTTC.

The chain is built from TRBV5-1 and TRBJ1-6, with 7 positions matching TRBD1. V lost 2 bases to trimming and J lost 10 bases; unmatched junction nucleotides: 9. The CDR3 has 15 amino acids. Per the germline V gene, CDR1 is SGHRS and CDR2 is YFSETQ. CDR3 coding DNA: TGCGCCAGCAGCTTCGGGACAGCGCAATGGTCACCCCTCCACTTT. Protein sequence: CASSFGTAQWSPLHF.

The chain carries TRBV18 and TRBJ1-5; maybe TRBD1 (6 bases). This CDR3 spans 19 amino acids. Germline V gene data show CDR1 as KGHSH and CDR2 as LQKENI. With 4 bases removed from V and 0 bases from J, the gap between germline ends came to 22 bases. CDR3 sequence (DNA): TGTGCCAGCTCACTACGCTCGGGACAAAAAGTATATAGCAATCAGCCCCAGCATTTT. Translation gives CASSLRSGQKVYSNQPQHF. The full variable domain, with the rest looked up from reference TRBV18 and TRBJ1-5, is NAGVMQNPRHLVRRRGQEARLRCSPMKGHSHVYWYRQLPEEGLKFMVYLQKENIIDESGMPKERFSAEFPKEGPSILRIQQVVRGDSAAYFCASSLRSGQKVYSNQPQHFGDGTRLSIL.

This clone was detected a few times. The V call is TRBV7-9, the J call TRBJ2-2; 10 nucleotides match TRBD1. The J segment lost 3 bases and the V segment lost 7 bases, leaving 5 bases of the junction unmatched. The CDR3 consists of 15 residues. The germline V gene has CDR1 SEHNR and CDR2 FQNEAQ (reference sequence). The CDR3, as DNA: TGTGCCAGCACCCCAGGGACAGGGGACACCGGGGAGCTGTTTTTT. Amino acids: CASTPGTGDTGELFF.

The chain links TRBV7-6 to TRBJ2-2; 10 nucleotides agree with TRBD1. V trimming: 1 base; J trimming: 5 bases; junction bases outside the gene matches: 4. The germline CDR1 and CDR2 sequences are SGHVS and FNYEAQ. The CDR3 has 16 residues. The CDR3 protein is CASSLGGQGLTGELFF. CDR3 nucleotide sequence: TGTGCCAGCAGCTTAGGGGGACAGGGGTTAACCGGGGAGCTGTTTTTT.

The rearrangement uses TRBV7-2 and TRBJ2-7; D possibly corresponds to TRBD2 (6 bases). CDR1 is SGHTA and CDR2 is FQGNSA in the germline V gene. This CDR3 comprises 15 residues. V dropped 0 bases and J dropped 4 bases, with 13 bases sitting between them. CDR3 DNA: TGTGCCAGCAGCTTAGCCGGGGGATTTCAATACGAGCAGTACTTC. Translating gives CASSLAGGFQYEQYF.

The rearrangement joins TRBV3-1 (or the pseudogene TRBV3-2) to TRBJ2-5; 9 nucleotides match TRBD2. Trimming at V came to 1 base and at J to 0 bases, leaving 3 bases not matched to a gene. Germline CDR1 reads LGHDT; CDR2 reads YNNKEL (reference sequence). There are 16 residues in the CDR3. The CDR3 loop is CASSQASGGYQETQYF. In nucleotides, the CDR3 is TGTGCCAGCAGCCAAGCCAGCGGGGGGTACCAAGAGACCCAGTACTTC.

This clone showed up just once. The genes are TRBV4-1 and TRBJ1-1, with D unresolved. Germline assignment: CDR1 MGHRA and CDR2 YSYEKL. This CDR3 contains 16 residues. The germline V and J ends were trimmed by 1 base and 3 bases, with 15 bases remaining between them. The CDR3 DNA follows: TGCGCCAGCAGCCAAGGTAGCTCGCGGTTGGACACTGAAGCTTTCTTT. Its translation is CASSQGSSRLDTEAFF.

The chain links TRBV27 to TRBJ1-1, with TRBD1 matching 10 bases. The CDR3 is made up of 16 amino acids. V lost 3 bases and J lost 4; bases outside the gene matches: 8. Germline CDR1 and CDR2: MNHEY and SMNVEV (reference sequence). CDR3 amino acids: CASSFNPGQGTTEAFF. The CDR3 DNA sequence: TGTGCCAGCAGTTTCAATCCGGGACAGGGGACCACTGAAGCTTTCTTT.

In its sample, this clone was seen once. The rearrangement uses TRBV7-9 and TRBJ2-7, with TRBD1 as a possible D gene (5 bases). Trimming removed 8 bases at V and 5 bases at J, with 25 bases between. Germline V gives CDR1 SEHNR, CDR2 FQNEAQ (reference sequence). The CDR3 is 16 residues long. The CDR3 coding sequence is TGTGCCAGCGCACGTCGATTTCAGGGCCAAAGGGACGAGCAGTACTTC. Translation: CASARRFQGQRDEQYF.

The chain uses TRBV3-1 (or the pseudogene TRBV3-2) and TRBJ2-1, with D unresolved. The germline gives CDR1 LGHDT, CDR2 YNNKEL (reference sequence). The V and J ends lost 5 bases and 2 bases respectively, with 4 bases between them. The CDR3 covers 12 residues. The CDR3 is CASSTPYNEQFF. CDR3 DNA: TGTGCCAGCAGCACACCCTACAATGAGCAGTTCTTC.